This entry is about one TCR beta chain. Its antigen is currently not known. Base qualities are not recorded, but no much larger clone differs from it by a single base. Preparation of the library involved the immunoSEQ multiplex PCR assay. Adaptive Biotechnologies performed TCRbeta CDR3 sequencing at survey depth and reported CDR3 sequences, V/J genes, productive frequency, and template counts. Amplification of TCR beta CDR3 regions was performed from genomic DNA rather than from RNA. The study's own analysis went as follows. Pairwise repertoire overlap between tissues was quantified with Jensen-Shannon divergence, where 1 means complete divergence and 0 identical. Tissues were grouped by single-linkage agglomerative hierarchical clustering of pairwise JSD values, and the clustering results were shown as dendrograms. GLIPH2 was run on all patient samples with simulation_depth 1000, kmer_min_depth 3 and cdr3_length_cutoff 8, and groups with more than two unique CDR3s were retained. A standardized tissue-overlap score was generated by extrapolating Jaccard GLIPH-group overlap across patients to a standard repertoire size of 1000 clones. Linear mixed-effect models, with tissue included as a fixed effect and individual included as a random effect, were used to assess associations of diversity with clinical or experimental variables. TCRdb mirrors the immuneACCESS table, restricted to in-frame sequences. Some clones are absent from its copies; in checked studies, under half trace to an unresolved V gene, and the reason for the others is unknown. The V and J calls and clone size were taken over from that table, and D and trimming were inferred from the DNA. This sample is represented by some 7,900 clones; approximately 84% of them were singletons. The ten biggest clones cover around 13% of the sample.

These data belong to a study of tissue T cells after allogeneic stem cell transplantation (dated by TCRdb to between 2020 and 2023). About the full investigation: Grafts from donors were received by all GVHD patients, with several grafts being unmodified and three being CD34-selected to deplete T cells. When multiple samples of a tissue were available, H&E sections were reviewed by a pathologist, and samples with histologically apparent lymphocytes were prioritized for sequencing. TCR beta repertoires were profiled across many tissues obtained from research autopsies of patients with and without GVHD, as well as in mouse models of GVHD. The human arm was conducted as a prospective observational study, and neither blinding nor randomization was performed.

Overall study results and their limits: Within patients, how anatomically similar tissues were was a major factor shaping TCR repertoire composition, regardless of disease or transplant status. In both patients and mice, only a limited portion of the TCR repertoire detected in tissues was captured by blood and spleen T cells. Only a few T cell clones appeared in more than one patient, yet motif-based clustering showed tissue-specific repertoire signatures that were shared between patients. Sampling depth was acknowledged as a limitation, and the patient cohort was both small and clinically heterogeneous. The study did not establish which tissue TCRs were alloreactive or antigen-specific, and some clones may have been host cells that persisted.

Looking up the germline V gene yields CDR1 SNHLY and CDR2 FYNNEI. The CDR3 numbers 14 residues from cysteine through phenylalanine. Left in the record is the CDR3 DNA by itself, 42 bases read in frame from the first base. Here V drops 4 bases and J drops 2 bases, and the junction holds 5 bases not matched to any gene. The time point label of this sample denotes: human tissue collected at research (rapid) autopsy. Over a three-year period, about 7 adult allo-HCT recipients who had steroid-refractory GVHD were prospectively enrolled in a research-autopsy study. Gastrointestinal GVHD was present in all GVHD patients, several lines of GVHD-directed therapy were administered to all GVHD patients, and skin involvement was additionally present in roughly 5 GVHD patients. Autopsy tissues included GI sites from esophagus to rectum, liver, skin and lymphoid organs including spleen, after a median post-mortem interval of almost 10 hours. Each autopsy specimen was cut in two, with one portion flash-frozen in liquid nitrogen and the remainder formalin-fixed, and the outer muscle layers of GI specimens were removed. To extract genomic DNA from frozen tissues, either the Mag-Bind Blood & Tissue DNA HDQ 96 Kit on a Chemagic 360 or the DNeasy Blood & Tissue Kit was used. Because of concern about red blood cell contamination, the extracted DNA went through further purification with the Genomic DNA Clean & Concentrator-25 kit.

The specimen comprised skin, sampled at autopsy. The sequence derives from an older male patient with steroid-refractory graft-versus-host disease after an allogeneic stem cell transplant. After a transplant, the graft donor may have provided part of the T cells. The chain employs TRBV2 and TRBJ2-7; 7 bases in the middle match TRBD1. The CDR3 protein: CASSGTGRTYEQYF. The sequence in DNA is TGTGCCAGCAGTGGGACAGGCCGAACCTACGAGCAGTACTTC. The CDR3, completed at both ends by the reference TRBV2 and TRBJ2-7 genes, gives the full variable domain EPEVTQTPSHQVTQMGQEVILRCVPISNHLYFYWYRQILGQKVEFLVSFYNNEISEKSEIFDDQFSVERPDGSNFTLKIRSTKLEDSAMYFCASSGTGRTYEQYFGPGTRLTVT.